This T cell receptor beta chain comes out of a study of blood T cell repertoires in COVID-19. About the research overall: Some COVID-19 samples were acute and others convalescent; all came from the United States, Italy and Spain. The cDNA or gDNA used as material had been derived from T cells, B-cell-depleted T cells, or PBMCs.

In the authors' workflow: Nucleated cell number was recorded as an estimate derived from reference gene primer amplification. Profiling relied on immunoSEQ multiplex PCR, and the TCRdb table lists in-frame clones only, not all of them. From that table come the V and J calls and clone size; the DNA was used to work out D and trimming. This sample has 300,000 to 450,000 clones, with over 65% found just once. Sequences were obtained from peripheral blood. This TCR was recovered from a human donor with acute or convalescent COVID-19. The donor label of this sample is uncertain.

This chain's CDR3 is CASQTGRDGGELFF. In DNA form, the CDR3 reads TGTGCCAGCCAGACAGGGCGGGACGGCGGGGAGCTGTTTTTT. The J gene is TRBJ2-2, the V gene TRBV18; maybe TRBD1 (7 bases). Germline CDR1 KGHSH, CDR2 LQKENI. The CDR3 is 14 amino acids. V shed 8 bases and J shed 7 bases, with 17 bases lying between them.